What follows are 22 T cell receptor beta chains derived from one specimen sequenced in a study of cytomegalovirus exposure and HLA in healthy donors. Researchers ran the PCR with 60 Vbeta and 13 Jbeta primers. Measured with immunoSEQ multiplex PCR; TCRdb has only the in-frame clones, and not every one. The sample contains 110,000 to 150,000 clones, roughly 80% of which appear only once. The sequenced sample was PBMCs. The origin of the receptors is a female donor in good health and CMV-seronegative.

The DNA for the CDR3 is TGTGCCAGCAGTTTAGGCAGGGGGTACGAGCAGTACTTC. Amino acids: CASSLGRGYEQYF. The rearrangement uses TRBV27 and TRBJ2-7, with 7 bases that match TRBD1. CDR3 size: 13 residues. Germline V gene data show CDR1 as MNHEY and CDR2 as SMNVEV (reference sequence). The V segment lost 2 bases and the J segment 4 bases; nucleotides outside the gene matches: 2.

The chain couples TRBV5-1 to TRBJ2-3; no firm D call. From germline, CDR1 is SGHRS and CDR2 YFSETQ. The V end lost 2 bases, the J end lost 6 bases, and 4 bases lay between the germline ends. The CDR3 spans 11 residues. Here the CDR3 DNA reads TGCGCCAGCAGCTTATCGGATACGCAGTATTTT. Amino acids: CASSLSDTQYF.

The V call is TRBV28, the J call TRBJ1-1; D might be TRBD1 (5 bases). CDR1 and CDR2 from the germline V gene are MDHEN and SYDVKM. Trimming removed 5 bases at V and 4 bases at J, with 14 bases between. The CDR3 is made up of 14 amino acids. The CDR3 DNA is TGTGCCAGCAGTGAATGGACAAGGCCCACTGAAGCTTTCTTT. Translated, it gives CASSEWTRPTEAFF.

The CDR3 sequence is CASSIIDGALNQPQHF. DNA of the CDR3: TGTGCCAGTAGTATTATCGATGGGGCGTTAAATCAGCCCCAGCATTTT. This rearrangement joins TRBV19 to TRBJ1-5, with D perhaps TRBD1 (5 bases). V lost 3 bases to trimming and J lost 4 bases, with 16 bases between them. The CDR3 totals 16 residues. Per the germline V gene, CDR1 is LNHDA and CDR2 is SQIVND (reference sequence).

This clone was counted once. The CDR3 loop reads CSGLTELMNTEAFF. CDR3 coding DNA: TGCAGCGGCCTGACAGAGTTAATGAACACTGAAGCTTTCTTT. V gene TRBV29-1 combines with J gene TRBJ1-1, with D perhaps matching TRBD1 (5 bases). Germline assignment: CDR1 SQVTM and CDR2 ANQGSEA. V lost 7 bases, J lost 0 bases, and 15 bases lay in between. This CDR3 is built from 14 residues.

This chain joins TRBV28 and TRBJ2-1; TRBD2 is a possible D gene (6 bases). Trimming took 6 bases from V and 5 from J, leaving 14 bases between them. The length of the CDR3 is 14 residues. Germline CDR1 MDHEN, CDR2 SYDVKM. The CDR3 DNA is TGTGCCAGCAGGGCAACTAGCCCTAACAATGAGCAGTTCTTC. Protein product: CASRATSPNNEQFF.

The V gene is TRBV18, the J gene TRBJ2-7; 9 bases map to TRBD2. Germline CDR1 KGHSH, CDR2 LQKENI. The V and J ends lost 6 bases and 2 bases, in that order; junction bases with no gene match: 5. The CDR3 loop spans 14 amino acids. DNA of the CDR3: TGTGCCAGCTCTCCGGGACTAGCCCCCTACGAGCAGTACTTC. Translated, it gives CASSPGLAPYEQYF.

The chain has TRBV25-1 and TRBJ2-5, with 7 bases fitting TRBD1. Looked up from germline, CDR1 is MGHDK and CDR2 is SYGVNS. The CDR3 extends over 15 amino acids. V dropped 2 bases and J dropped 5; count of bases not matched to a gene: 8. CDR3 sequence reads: CASSEPTGVWETQYF. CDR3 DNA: TGTGCCAGCAGTGAACCCACAGGGGTTTGGGAGACCCAGTACTTC.

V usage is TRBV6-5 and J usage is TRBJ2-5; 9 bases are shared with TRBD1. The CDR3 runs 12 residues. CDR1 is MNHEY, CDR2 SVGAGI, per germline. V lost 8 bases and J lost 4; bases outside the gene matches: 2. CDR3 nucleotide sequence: TGTGCCAGCCGGGACAGGGCAGAGACCCAGTACTTC. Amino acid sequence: CASRDRAETQYF.

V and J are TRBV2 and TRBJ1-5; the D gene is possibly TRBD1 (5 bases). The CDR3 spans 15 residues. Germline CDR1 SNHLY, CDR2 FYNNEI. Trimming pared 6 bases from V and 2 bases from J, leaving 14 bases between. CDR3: CASSLLRGGNQPQHF. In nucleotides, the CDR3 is TGTGCCAGCAGCCTTCTAAGGGGTGGCAATCAGCCCCAGCATTTT.

The CDR3 region has the DNA TGTGCCAGCAGTGAAGGGGGAGCCCACGAGCAGTACTTC. Translation: CASSEGGAHEQYF. The V and J genes are TRBV2 and TRBJ2-7; weak D call: TRBD2 (5 bases). The CDR3 covers 13 residues. Trimming took off 1 base at V and 5 bases at J, with 9 bases between the two ends. CDR1 and CDR2 (germline): SNHLY, FYNNEI.

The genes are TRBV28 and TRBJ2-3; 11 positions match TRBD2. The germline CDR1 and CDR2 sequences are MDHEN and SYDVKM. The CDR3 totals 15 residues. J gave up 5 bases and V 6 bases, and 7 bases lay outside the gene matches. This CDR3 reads CASSYSGRGGDTQYF. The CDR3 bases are TGTGCCAGCAGCTATAGCGGGAGGGGAGGAGATACGCAGTATTTT.

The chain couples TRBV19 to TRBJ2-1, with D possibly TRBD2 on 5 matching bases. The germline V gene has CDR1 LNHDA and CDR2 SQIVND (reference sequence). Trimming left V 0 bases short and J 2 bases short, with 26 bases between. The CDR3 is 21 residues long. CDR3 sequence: CASSIDLRVSLSMSPYNEQFF. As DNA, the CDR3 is TGTGCCAGTAGTATAGATCTGCGGGTATCTCTCTCCATGTCACCCTACAATGAGCAGTTCTTC.

The CDR3: CSVTVLVTEAFF. Here the CDR3 DNA reads TGCAGCGTTACGGTTTTAGTCACTGAAGCTTTCTTT. The V call is TRBV29-1, the J call TRBJ1-1; unclear D gene. Germline CDR1 and CDR2: SQVTM and ANQGSEA. Trimming cost V 5 bases and J 4 bases, with 11 bases left between them. The CDR3 sequence is 12 residues long.

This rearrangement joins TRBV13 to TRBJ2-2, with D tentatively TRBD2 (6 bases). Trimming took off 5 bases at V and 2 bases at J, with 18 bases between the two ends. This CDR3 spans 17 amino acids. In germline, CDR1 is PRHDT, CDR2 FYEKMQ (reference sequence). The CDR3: CASSRRVGQSNTGELFF. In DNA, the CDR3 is TGTGCCAGCAGCAGGAGGGTGGGCCAATCTAACACCGGGGAGCTGTTTTTT.

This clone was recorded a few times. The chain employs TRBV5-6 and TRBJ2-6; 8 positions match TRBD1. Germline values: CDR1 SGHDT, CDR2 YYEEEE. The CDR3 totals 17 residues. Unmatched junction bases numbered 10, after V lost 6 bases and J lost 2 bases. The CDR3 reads CASTIPGQGAGANVLTF. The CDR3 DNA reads TGTGCCAGCACCATCCCAGGACAGGGAGCTGGGGCCAACGTCCTGACTTTC.

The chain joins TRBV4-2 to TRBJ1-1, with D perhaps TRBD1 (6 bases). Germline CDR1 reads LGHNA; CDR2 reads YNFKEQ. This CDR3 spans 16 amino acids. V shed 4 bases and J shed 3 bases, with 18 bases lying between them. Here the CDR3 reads CASSPGTGGRYTEAFF. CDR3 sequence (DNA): TGTGCCAGCAGCCCCGGGACCGGGGGGCGCTACACTGAAGCTTTCTTT.

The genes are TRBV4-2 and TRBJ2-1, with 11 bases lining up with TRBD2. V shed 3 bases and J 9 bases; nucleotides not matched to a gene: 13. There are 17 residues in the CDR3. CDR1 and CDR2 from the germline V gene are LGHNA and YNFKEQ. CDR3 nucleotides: TGTGCCAGCAGCCAGGTAGCGGGTGGGACTAGCGGACTTGAGCAGTTCTTC. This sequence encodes CASSQVAGGTSGLEQFF.

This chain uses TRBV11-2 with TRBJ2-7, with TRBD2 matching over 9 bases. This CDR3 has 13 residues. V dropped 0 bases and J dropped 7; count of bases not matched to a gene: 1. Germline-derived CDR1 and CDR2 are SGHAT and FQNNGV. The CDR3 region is CASSLETSGEQYF. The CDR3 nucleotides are TGTGCCAGCAGCTTAGAAACTAGCGGGGAGCAGTACTTC.

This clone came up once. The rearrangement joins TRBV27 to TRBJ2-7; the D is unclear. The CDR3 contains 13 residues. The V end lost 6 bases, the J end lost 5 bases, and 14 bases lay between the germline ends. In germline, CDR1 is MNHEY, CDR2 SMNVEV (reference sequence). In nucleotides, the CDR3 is TGTGCCAGCAGAGCATCGTGGGCGAACGAGCAGTACTTC. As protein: CASRASWANEQYF.

In DNA form, the CDR3 reads TGTGCCAGCAGCCAAGATTGGGGGGCTAATGAAAAACTGTTTTTT. Protein product: CASSQDWGANEKLFF. This rearrangement joins TRBV4-2 to TRBJ1-4, with a weak D call TRBD1 (5 bases). Germline V gives CDR1 LGHNA, CDR2 YNFKEQ. The CDR3 loop spans 15 amino acids. With 0 bases removed from V and 3 bases from J, the gap between germline ends came to 8 bases.

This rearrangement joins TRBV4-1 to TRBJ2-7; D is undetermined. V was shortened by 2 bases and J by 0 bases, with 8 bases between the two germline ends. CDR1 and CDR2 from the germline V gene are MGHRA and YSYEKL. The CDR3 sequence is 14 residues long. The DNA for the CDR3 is TGCGCCAGCAGCCAACAGGTAGGCTCCTACGAGCAGTACTTC. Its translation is CASSQQVGSYEQYF.